This T cell receptor beta chain was recorded in a study of blood T cells in healthy people across ages. Germline V gene data show CDR1 as DFQATT and CDR2 as SNEGSKA (reference sequence). The CDR3 is 16 amino acids. V was clipped by 0 bases and J by 2 bases; unmatched bases: 8. Peripheral blood was drawn, approximately 9.4 milliliters per donor. With a J-beta primer mix and a sample-barcoded 5' primer, a second PCR ran about 7 to 11 cycles. TCRdb reprocessed the 5' RACE reads with MiXCR, giving one entry per CDR3 protein. The table has hundreds of thousands of distinct CDR3 sequences, approximately 22% seen once; the top ten hold around 22%. This clonotype has just a few counts.

This TCR was sampled from a man in his sixties or seventies in good health. The chain couples TRBV20-1 to TRBJ2-5; 8 bases are shared with TRBD1. The sequenced sample consisted of blood. The CDR3 nucleotides are TGCAGTGCTAGAGATCCTAGGACAGGGAAACAAGAGACCCAGTACTTC. Translating gives CSARDPRTGKQETQYF.